This is a list of T cell receptor beta chains from one sample in a study of regulatory T cells in long-lasting Graves disease. One entry per CDR3 protein, called by TCRdb with MiXCR from the multiplex PCR reads. Found here are approximately 400,000 distinct CDR3 sequences, less than 30% of them singletons; the top ten hold about 29%. The source material was peripheral blood mononuclear cells (PBMCs), sampled when the disease was refractory, from a patient treated with antithyroid drugs. Receptor source: a woman aged 40 to 49 with Graves disease. CDR3s include the opening cysteine and the closing phenylalanine or tryptophan. Fields, in order: CDR3 protein, CDR3 DNA, D gene, V gene, clone size, J gene. The D gene is left open where the match is weak. Rows give clone size only sometimes, using once, few, many, or a class for an expanded clone.

CACFGQGGTAFF,TGTGCCTGTTTTGGACAGGGAGGTACGGCTTTCTTT,TRBD1,TRBV30,-,TRBJ1-1
CASSKEVRRELFF,TGTGCCAGCAGCAAAGAAGTGCGCCGGGAGCTGTTTTTT,-,TRBV28,once,TRBJ2-2
CASKNRVYNEQFF,TGTGCCAGCAAGAACCGAGTATACAATGAGCAGTTCTTC,-,TRBV2,many,TRBJ2-1
CATSRSIRGATDTQYF,TGTGCCACCAGCAGATCCATTCGTGGGGCCACAGATACGCAGTATTTT,-,TRBV15,-,TRBJ2-3
CASSLVSGSQGETQYF,TGTGCCAGCAGCTTGGTTAGCGGGAGCCAAGGGGAGACCCAGTACTTC,TRBD2,TRBV7-9,once,TRBJ2-5
CASSSQVLDNEQFF,TGCGCCAGCAGCTCTCAGGTGCTCGACAATGAGCAGTTCTTC,-,TRBV5-1,few,TRBJ2-1
CASSSKGQYNEQFF,TGTGCCAGCAGTTCTAAAGGACAGTACAATGAGCAGTTCTTC,-,TRBV27,few,TRBJ2-1
CASSLAPLEKLFF,TGTGCCAGCAGCTTAGCCCCTTTGGAAAAACTGTTTTTT,-,TRBV7-6,many,TRBJ1-4
CASSDDWVFREQYF,TGTGCCAGCAGTGACGACTGGGTCTTTCGCGAGCAGTACTTC,-,TRBV6-1,many,TRBJ2-7
CASSLIFWNTEAFF,TGTGCCAGCAGTTTAATCTTCTGGAACACTGAAGCTTTCTTT,-,TRBV28,-,TRBJ1-1
CASSLMGGSSGANVLTF,TGTGCCAGCAGTTTAATGGGGGGGAGCTCTGGGGCCAACGTCCTGACTTTC,TRBD2,TRBV27,-,TRBJ2-6
CASSLRPQGLTEAFF,TGTGCCAGCAGCCTCCGCCCCCAGGGTCTAACTGAAGCTTTCTTT,-,TRBV11-2,-,TRBJ1-1
CASSLATWGDSSTGELFF,TGTGCCAGCAGCTTAGCCACCTGGGGGGACAGCAGCACCGGGGAGCTGTTTTTT,-,TRBV11-2,-,TRBJ2-2